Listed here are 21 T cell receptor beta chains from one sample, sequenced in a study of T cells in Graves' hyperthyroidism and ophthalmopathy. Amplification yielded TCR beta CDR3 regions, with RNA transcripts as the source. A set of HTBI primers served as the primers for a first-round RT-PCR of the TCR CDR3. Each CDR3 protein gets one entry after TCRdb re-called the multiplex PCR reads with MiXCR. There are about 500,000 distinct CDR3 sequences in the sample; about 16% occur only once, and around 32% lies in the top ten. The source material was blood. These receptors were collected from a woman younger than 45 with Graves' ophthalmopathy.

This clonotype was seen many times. CDR3 bases: TGTGCCAGCAGCTTATCGCTAGCGGCCTACGAGCAGTACTTC. This codes for CASSLSLAAYEQYF. The chain joins TRBV7-2 to TRBJ2-7, with TRBD2 matching over 7 bases. V gave up 2 bases and J gave up 2 bases; unmatched junction bases: 3. The CDR3 is 14 amino acids. Looked up from germline, CDR1 is SGHTA and CDR2 is FQGNSA.

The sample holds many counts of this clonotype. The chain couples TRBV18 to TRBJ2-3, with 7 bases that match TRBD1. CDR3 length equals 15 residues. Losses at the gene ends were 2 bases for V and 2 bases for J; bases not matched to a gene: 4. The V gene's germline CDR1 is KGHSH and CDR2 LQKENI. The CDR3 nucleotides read TGTGCCAGCTCACCAGAGGGACAGAACACAGATACGCAGTATTTT. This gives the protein CASSPEGQNTDTQYF.

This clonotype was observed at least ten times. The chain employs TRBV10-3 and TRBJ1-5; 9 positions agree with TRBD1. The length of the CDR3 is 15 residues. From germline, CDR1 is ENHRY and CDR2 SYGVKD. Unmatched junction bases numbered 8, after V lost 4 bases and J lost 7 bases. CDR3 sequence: CAISGSDRGGQPQHF. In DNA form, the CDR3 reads TGTGCCATCAGTGGATCGGACAGGGGAGGGCAGCCCCAGCATTTT.

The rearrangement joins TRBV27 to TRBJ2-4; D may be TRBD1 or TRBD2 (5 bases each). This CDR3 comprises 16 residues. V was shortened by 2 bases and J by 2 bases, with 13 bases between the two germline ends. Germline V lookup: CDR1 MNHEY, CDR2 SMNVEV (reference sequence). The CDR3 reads CASSLIGGVPKNIQYF. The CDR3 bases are TGTGCCAGCAGTTTAATTGGGGGAGTCCCCAAAAACATTCAGTACTTC.

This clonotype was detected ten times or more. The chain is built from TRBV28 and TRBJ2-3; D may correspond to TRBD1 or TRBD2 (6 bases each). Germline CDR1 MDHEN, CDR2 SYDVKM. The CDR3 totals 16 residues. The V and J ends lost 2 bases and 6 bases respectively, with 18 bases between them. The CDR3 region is CASSLNRPGGADTQYF. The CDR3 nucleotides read TGTGCCAGCAGTTTAAATCGTCCCGGGGGCGCGGATACGCAGTATTTT.

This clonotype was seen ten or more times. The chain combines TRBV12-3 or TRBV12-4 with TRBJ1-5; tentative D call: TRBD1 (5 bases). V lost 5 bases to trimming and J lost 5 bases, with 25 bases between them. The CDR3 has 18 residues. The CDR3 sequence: CASSDTEYRGSLYQPQHF. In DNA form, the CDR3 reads TGTGCCAGCAGTGACACCGAATATAGGGGCAGCCTCTATCAGCCCCAGCATTTT.

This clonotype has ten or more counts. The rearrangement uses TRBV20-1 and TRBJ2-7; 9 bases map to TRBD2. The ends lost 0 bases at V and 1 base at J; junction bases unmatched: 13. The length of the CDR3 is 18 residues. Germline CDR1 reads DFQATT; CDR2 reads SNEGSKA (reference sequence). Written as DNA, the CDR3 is TGCAGTGCTAGAGAGATTAGCGGGAGTAAGGGCCCTTCCTACGAGCAGTACTTC. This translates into CSAREISGSKGPSYEQYF.

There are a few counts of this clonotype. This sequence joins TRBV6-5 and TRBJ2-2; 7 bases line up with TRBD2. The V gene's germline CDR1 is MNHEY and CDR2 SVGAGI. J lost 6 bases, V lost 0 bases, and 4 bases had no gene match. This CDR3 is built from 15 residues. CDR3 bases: TGTGCCAGCAGTTACTCGAGCGGGATCCCCGGGGAGCTGTTTTTT. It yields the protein CASSYSSGIPGELFF.

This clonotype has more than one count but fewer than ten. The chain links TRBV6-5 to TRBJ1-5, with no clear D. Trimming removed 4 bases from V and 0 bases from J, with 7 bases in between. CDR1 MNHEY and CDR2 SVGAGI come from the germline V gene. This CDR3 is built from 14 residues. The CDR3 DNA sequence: TGTGCCAGCAGTTCGACACGTAGCAATCAGCCCCAGCATTTT. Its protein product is CASSSTRSNQPQHF.

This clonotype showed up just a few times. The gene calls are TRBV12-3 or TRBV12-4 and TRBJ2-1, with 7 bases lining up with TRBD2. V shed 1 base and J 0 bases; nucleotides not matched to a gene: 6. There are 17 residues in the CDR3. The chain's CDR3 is CASSLDPRGSSYNEQFF. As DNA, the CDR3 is TGTGCCAGCAGTTTAGACCCGCGCGGGAGCTCCTACAATGAGCAGTTCTTC.

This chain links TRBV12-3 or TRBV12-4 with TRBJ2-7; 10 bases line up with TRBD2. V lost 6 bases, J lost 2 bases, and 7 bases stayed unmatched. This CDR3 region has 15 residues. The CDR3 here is CASRGRTSGTYEQYF. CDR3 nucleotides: TGTGCCAGCAGGGGCAGGACTAGCGGTACCTACGAGCAGTACTTC.

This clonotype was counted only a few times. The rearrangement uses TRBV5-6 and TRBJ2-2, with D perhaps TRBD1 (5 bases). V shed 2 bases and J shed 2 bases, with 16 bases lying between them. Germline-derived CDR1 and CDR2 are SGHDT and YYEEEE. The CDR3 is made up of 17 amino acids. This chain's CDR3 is CASSLFRDRLNTGELFF. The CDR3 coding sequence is TGTGCCAGCAGCTTATTCCGAGACAGACTCAACACCGGGGAGCTGTTTTTT.

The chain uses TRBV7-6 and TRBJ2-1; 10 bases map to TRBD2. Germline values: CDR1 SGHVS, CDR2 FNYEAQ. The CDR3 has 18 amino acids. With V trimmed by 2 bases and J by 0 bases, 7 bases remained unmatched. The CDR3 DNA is TGTGCCAGCAGCTTACGGACTAGCGGCGGGAGCTCCTACAATGAGCAGTTCTTC. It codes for CASSLRTSGGSSYNEQFF.

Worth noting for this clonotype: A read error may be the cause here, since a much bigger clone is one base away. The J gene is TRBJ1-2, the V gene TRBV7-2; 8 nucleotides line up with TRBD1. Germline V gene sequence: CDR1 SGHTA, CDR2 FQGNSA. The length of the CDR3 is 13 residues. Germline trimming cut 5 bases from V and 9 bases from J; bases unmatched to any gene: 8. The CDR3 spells CASSDDRGYSYTF. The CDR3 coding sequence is TGTGCCAGCAGCGACGACAGGGGTTATAGCTACACCTTC.

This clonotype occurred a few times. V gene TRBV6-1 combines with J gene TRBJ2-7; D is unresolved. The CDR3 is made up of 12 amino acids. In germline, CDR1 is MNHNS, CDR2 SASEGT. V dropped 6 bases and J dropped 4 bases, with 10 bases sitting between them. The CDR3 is CASRAPLYEQYF. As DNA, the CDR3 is TGTGCCAGCAGGGCCCCCTTATACGAGCAGTACTTC.

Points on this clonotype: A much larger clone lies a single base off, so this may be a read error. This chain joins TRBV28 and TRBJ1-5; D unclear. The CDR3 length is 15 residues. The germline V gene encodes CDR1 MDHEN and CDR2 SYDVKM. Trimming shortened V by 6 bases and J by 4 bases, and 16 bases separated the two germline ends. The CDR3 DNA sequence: TGTGCCAGCAGAACCTCGGAGGCGCTTAATCAGCCCCAGCATTTT. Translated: CASRTSEALNQPQHF. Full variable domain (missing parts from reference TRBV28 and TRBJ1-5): DVKVTQSSRYLVKRTGEKVFLECVQDMDHENMFWYRQDPGLGLRLIYFSYDVKMKEKGDIPEGYSVSREKKERFSLILESASTNQTSMYLCASRTSEALNQPQHFGDGTRLSIL.

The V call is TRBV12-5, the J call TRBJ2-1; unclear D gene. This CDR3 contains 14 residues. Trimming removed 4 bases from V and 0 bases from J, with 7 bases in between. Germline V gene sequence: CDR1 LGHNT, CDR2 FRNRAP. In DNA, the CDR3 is TGTGCTAGTGGTTCCTCGAGCTCCTACAATGAGCAGTTCTTC. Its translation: CASGSSSSYNEQFF.

This chain's CDR3 is CASTAGTASYEQYF. Written as DNA, the CDR3 is TGTGCCAGCACCGCCGGGACAGCTAGCTACGAGCAGTACTTC. This chain links TRBV12-3 or TRBV12-4 with TRBJ2-7; TRBD1 matches at 7 bases. The CDR3 has 14 amino acids. V was clipped by 7 bases and J by 3 bases; unmatched bases: 9.

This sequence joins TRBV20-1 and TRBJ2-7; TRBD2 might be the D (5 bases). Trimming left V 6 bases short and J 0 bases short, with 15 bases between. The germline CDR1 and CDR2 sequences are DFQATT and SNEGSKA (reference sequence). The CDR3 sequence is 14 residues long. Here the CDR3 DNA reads TGCAGTGCCATCCGGGATCTCAGCTCCTACGAGCAGTACTTC. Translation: CSAIRDLSSYEQYF.

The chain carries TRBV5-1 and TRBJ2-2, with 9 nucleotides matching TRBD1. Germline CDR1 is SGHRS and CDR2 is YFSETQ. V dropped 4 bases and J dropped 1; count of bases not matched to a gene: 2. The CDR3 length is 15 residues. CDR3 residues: CASSRDRENTGELFF. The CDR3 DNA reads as TGCGCCAGCAGCCGGGACAGGGAGAACACCGGGGAGCTGTTTTTT.

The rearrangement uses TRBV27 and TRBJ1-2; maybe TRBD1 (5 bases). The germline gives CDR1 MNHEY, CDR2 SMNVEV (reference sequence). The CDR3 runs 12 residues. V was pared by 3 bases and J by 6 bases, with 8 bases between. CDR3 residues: CASSFSGDGYTF. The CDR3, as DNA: TGTGCCAGCAGTTTCTCGGGGGATGGCTACACCTTC.